This T cell receptor beta chain was observed in a study of blood T cell repertoires in COVID-19 (dated by TCRdb to the early 2020s). For context, the study as a whole: Samples from collaborators originated in the United States, Italy and Spain and spanned both the acute and convalescent phases of COVID-19. The prospective study material was composed of cDNA or gDNA derived from T cells, B-cell-depleted T cells, or PBMCs. Deeply sampled blood TCRbeta repertoires from subjects exposed to, actively infected with, or recovered from COVID-19 were included in the dataset. The repertoires were released in a freely available public database meant as a resource for research on the immune response to SARS-CoV-2. The samples were drawn from two sources: the first 160 participants of the ongoing ImmuneRACE study, and 1,000 to 1,500 subjects contributed by 6 global collaborators. Nearly every sample came with metadata listing a de-identified subject ID, COVID-19 status, age in years and sex. HLA class I and class II types, where available, came from metadata supplied by the sample provider rather than from assay-based typing. Broad study findings and their caveats: The amount of clinical and demographic metadata varied by source and participant and was provided uncurated.

TCRbeta CDR3 regions were amplified from genomic DNA using the immunoSEQ Assay, a bias-controlled multiplex PCR. Regarding the original processing steps: The number of nucleated cells in each sample was estimated from the amplification of reference gene primers within the assay. Sequence reads were collapsed and filtered to measure the absolute abundance of every unique TCRbeta CDR3 rearrangement. Productive Simpson clonality was computed per sample as the square root of Simpson's diversity index over productive rearrangements. TCRdb holds this immuneACCESS table with in-frame rearrangements only. Some clones are missing; in checked studies, unresolved V genes explain under half, and the rest has no known cause. V and J calls and clone size are given by that table; D and trimming were obtained from the DNA. This sample is represented by around 180,000 clones; approximately 84% of them were singletons. The top ten clones comprise more than 5.5% of the sample.

V is shortened by 3 bases, J by 4 bases, and the region joining them spans 16 bases. Counted from cysteine to phenylalanine, this CDR3 has 15 amino acids. Of the read, only the CDR3 DNA is kept; its 45 bases are in frame from base 1. As encoded in the germline V gene, CDR1 is SGDLS while CDR2 is YYNGEE. As regards this clone: This clone's antigen is unknown. Base qualities are not recorded, but no much larger clone differs from it by a single base.

Each collaborating institution followed its own protocols to collect whole blood in K2EDTA tubes. For TCRbeta analysis, collaborators shipped samples as frozen whole blood, isolated PBMCs, or DNA extracted from either of those sample types. The chain uses TRBV9 and TRBJ1-2, and the D gene may be TRBD1, 5 bases matching. The specimen sequenced was peripheral blood. The sequence came from a human donor in a cohort sampled during active COVID-19. The DNA sequence follows: TGTGCCAGCAGCGCCAGATTACAGGCGTTCTATGGCTACACCTTC. This is translated as CASSARLQAFYGYTF.